This is a list of T cell receptor beta chains from one sample in a study of OX40 agonist ivuxolimab in advanced cancers. Some clones are missing from TCRdb's copy, which holds only in-frame ones; the method was immunoSEQ multiplex PCR. The sample records 50,000 to 55,000 clones, approximately 84% being singletons. Source: CD4+ or CD8+ T cells sorted from blood, taken in a trial of the OX40 agonist ivuxolimab. These receptors were obtained from an adult with an advanced solid tumor such as melanoma, head and neck, liver or kidney cancer. Both conserved end residues are part of each CDR3. The order of the fields is clone size, J gene, D gene, V gene, CDR3 DNA, CDR3 protein. A D gene is named only where the DNA matches it firmly. Rows give clone size only sometimes, using once, few, many, or a class for an expanded clone.

once	TRBJ1-2	NA	TRBV28	TGTGCCAGCAGGTCGGGGAACTATGGCTACACCTTC	CASRSGNYGYTF
NA	TRBJ2-5	TRBD1	TRBV5-1	TGCGCCAGCACTAAAGGGACAGGACAAGAGACCCAGTACTTC	CASTKGTGQETQYF
NA	TRBJ2-2	TRBD2	TRBV25-1	TGTGCCAGCAGTGAATATTTTGGGGCTAGCGGGGGCACCGGGGAGCTGTTTTTT	CASSEYFGASGGTGELFF
NA	TRBJ1-5	NA	TRBV6-1	TGTGCCAGCAGTGCCACCCTTGCCTCAGGCCAGCCCCAGCATTTT	CASSATLASGQPQHF
once	TRBJ2-2	TRBD2	TRBV19	TGTGCCAGTACGGCTAGCGGTATCACCGGGGAGCTGTTTTTT	CASTASGITGELFF
NA	TRBJ2-7	NA	TRBV7-8	TGTGCCAGCAGCCCGCACTCCTACGAGCAGTACTTC	CASSPHSYEQYF
NA	TRBJ1-5	NA	TRBV7-8	TGTGCCAGCAGCTTAGGACCGCCTGGCAATCAGCCCCAGCATTTT	CASSLGPPGNQPQHF
NA	TRBJ2-2	NA	TRBV21-1	TGTGCCAGCAGCACCAGGGACAGGGTTAACACCGGGGAGCTGTTTTTT	CASSTRDRVNTGELFF
NA	TRBJ2-7	TRBD2	TRBV11-2	TGTGCCAGCAGCTTAGAAGGACTAGCGGGAGGTAACGAGCAGTACTTC	CASSLEGLAGGNEQYF
NA	TRBJ2-7	NA	TRBV2	TGTGCCAGCAGAGCCTCCCTTCCCCCTAACGAGCAGTACTTC	CASRASLPPNEQYF
NA	TRBJ1-1	NA	TRBV18	TGTGCCAGCTCACCGGGACGGGATGTGAACACTGAAGCTTTCTTT	CASSPGRDVNTEAFF
few	TRBJ2-5	NA	TRBV14	TGTGCCAGCAGCCAAAGTCCGGAGACCCAGTACTTC	CASSQSPETQYF
NA	TRBJ2-4	TRBD2	TRBV19	TGTCCCAAATACCCCGAAAAGGGACTAGACGTAGCCAAAAACATTCAGTACTTC	CPKYPEKGLDVAKNIQYF
NA	TRBJ1-1	NA	TRBV7-3	TGTGCCAGCAGCTTAAACCGGGACAAGAACACTGAAGCTTTCTTT	CASSLNRDKNTEAFF
once	TRBJ2-1	TRBD1	TRBV19	TGTGCCAGTAGTATAGATGGGACAGGGGGTACCTACAATGAGCAGTTCTTC	CASSIDGTGGTYNEQFF
NA	TRBJ2-7	NA	TRBV5-1	TGCGCCAGCAGCTTGGACCCCTCAAGTTTATACGAGCAGTACTTC	CASSLDPSSLYEQYF
once	TRBJ2-3	NA	TRBV6-5	TGTGCCAGCAGTCTCCTAGGAGCGGACACAGATACGCAGTATTTT	CASSLLGADTDTQYF
NA	TRBJ2-3	NA	TRBV11-3	TGTGCCAGCAGCTTACCCGGCAGGATAGATACGCAGTATTTT	CASSLPGRIDTQYF
NA	TRBJ1-5	NA	TRBV6-6	TGTGCCAGCAGCCTGGACACTTATCAGCCCCAGCATTTT	CASSLDTYQPQHF
NA	TRBJ1-5	NA	TRBV10-2	TGCGCCAGCAGTGACAGCTCCATTAGCAATCAGCCCCAGCATTTT	CASSDSSISNQPQHF
NA	TRBJ2-2	NA	TRBV30	TGTGCCTGGAGGTGGAGCAGGAACACCGGGGAGCTGTTTTTT	CAWRWSRNTGELFF
NA	TRBJ2-1	TRBD1	TRBV25-1	TGTGCCAGCAGACCAAACAGGGGAATCCTCTACAATGAGCAGTTCTTC	CASRPNRGILYNEQFF
NA	TRBJ2-7	TRBD2	TRBV19	TGTGCCAGTAGCGGGAGGACGTCCTACGAGCAGTACTTC	CASSGRTSYEQYF
NA	TRBJ1-4	NA	TRBV28	TGTGCCAGCAGTACCCGGGCAGGGGCAGGAGAAAAACTGTTTTTT	CASSTRAGAGEKLFF
NA	TRBJ2-3	NA	TRBV29-1	TGCAGCGTTGAAGATCCGGGGGGCAATACGCAGTATTTT	CSVEDPGGNTQYF
NA	TRBJ1-2	NA	TRBV18	TGTGCCAGCTCGGCATTTATGGAGGCGCTCTATGGCTACACCTTC	CASSAFMEALYGYTF
NA	TRBJ1-1	NA	TRBV5-6	TGTGCCAGCAGCCCCAGCCGGAGGACTGAAGCTTTCTTT	CASSPSRRTEAFF
NA	TRBJ1-6	NA	TRBV4-2	TGTGCCAGCAGCCAAGATCCGGGCCGGGAAGGGGCCCTCCACTTT	CASSQDPGREGALHF
NA	TRBJ2-1	NA	TRBV7-2	TGTGCCAGCAGCTTTAAGAGCTCCTACAATGAGCAGTTCTTC	CASSFKSSYNEQFF